The 28 T cell receptor beta chains given below trace back to one sample, sequenced in a study of T cell changes during pregnancy in multiple sclerosis. Clones were sequenced by immunoSEQ multiplex PCR, and TCRdb holds only the in-frame ones, with some missing. The sample consists of some 97,000 clones, around 94% of them appearing once. The material was peripheral blood, obtained in the second trimester of pregnancy. These receptors were collected from a female donor with multiple sclerosis, enrolled in a pregnancy study.

The sample holds a few counts of this clone. This chain uses TRBV30 with TRBJ1-5; D gene unclear. This CDR3 spans 13 amino acids. V lost 2 bases, J lost 7 bases, and 12 bases lay in between. Per the germline V gene, CDR1 is GTSNPN and CDR2 is SVGIG (reference sequence). The CDR3 nucleotides read TGTGCCTGGAGTAATCAGTTGGAGCAGCCCCAGCATTTT. Residues: CAWSNQLEQPQHF.

V and J are TRBV10-2 and TRBJ1-1; 8 bases agree with TRBD1. Germline CDR1 WSHSY, CDR2 SAAADI. The V segment lost 8 bases and the J segment 11 bases; nucleotides outside the gene matches: 10. This CDR3 comprises 12 residues. CDR3 region: CASGGQGLGAFF. DNA of the CDR3: TGCGCCAGCGGAGGACAGGGTTTGGGGGCTTTCTTT.

The V gene is TRBV13, the J gene TRBJ2-5; the match to TRBD2 covers 7 bases. The J segment lost 10 bases and the V segment lost 0 bases, leaving 2 bases of the junction unmatched. The CDR3 totals 12 residues. Germline V gene data show CDR1 as PRHDT and CDR2 as FYEKMQ (reference sequence). The CDR3 loop reads CASSLGGGSQYF. The CDR3 DNA follows: TGTGCCAGCAGCTTAGGTGGCGGGAGCCAGTACTTC.

V gene TRBV2 combines with J gene TRBJ1-5; a possible D gene is TRBD1 (5 bases). The CDR3 has 16 residues. Trimming took 1 base from V and 0 from J, leaving 10 bases between them. Germline CDR1 reads SNHLY; CDR2 reads FYNNEI. CDR3 DNA sequence: TGTGCCAGCAGTGAAGACTCGACAGCTAGCAATCAGCCCCAGCATTTT. It translates to CASSEDSTASNQPQHF. Combining the CDR3 with reference TRBV2 and TRBJ1-5 gives the whole variable domain EPEVTQTPSHQVTQMGQEVILRCVPISNHLYFYWYRQILGQKVEFLVSFYNNEISEKSEIFDDQFSVERPDGSNFTLKIRSTKLEDSAMYFCASSEDSTASNQPQHFGDGTRLSIL.

The V gene is TRBV5-1, the J gene TRBJ2-1; the match to TRBD2 covers 9 bases. V was pared by 3 bases and J by 2 bases, with 18 bases of the junction left unmatched. Per the germline V gene, CDR1 is SGHRS and CDR2 is YFSETQ. This CDR3 is built from 20 residues. CDR3 sequence: CASSWPAGGRAEGAYNEQFF. The CDR3 DNA reads TGCGCCAGCAGCTGGCCGGCGGGCGGGAGGGCCGAGGGGGCCTACAATGAGCAGTTCTTC. Combining the CDR3 with reference TRBV5-1 and TRBJ2-1 gives the whole variable domain KAGVTQTPRYLIKTRGQQVTLSCSPISGHRSVSWYQQTPGQGLQFLFEYFSETQRNKGNFPGRFSGRQFSNSRSEMNVSTLELGDSALYLCASSWPAGGRAEGAYNEQFFGPGTRLTVL.

The chain employs TRBV5-1 and TRBJ2-7; 8 positions match TRBD1. Looked up from germline, CDR1 is SGHRS and CDR2 is YFSETQ. The CDR3 runs to 15 residues. Trimming at V came to 0 bases and at J to 0 bases, leaving 2 bases not matched to a gene. The CDR3 is CASSLGDRYSYEQYF. The CDR3 DNA follows: TGCGCCAGCAGCTTGGGGGACAGGTACTCCTACGAGCAGTACTTC.

The J gene is TRBJ2-7, the V gene TRBV7-9; 11 bases agree with TRBD1. Germline CDR1 SEHNR, CDR2 FQNEAQ (reference sequence). This CDR3 has 15 amino acids. V lost 4 bases, J lost 4 bases, and 6 bases stayed unmatched. CDR3 region: CASSSARDRGYEQYF. CDR3 nucleotide sequence: TGTGCCAGCAGCTCCGCCCGGGACAGGGGGTACGAGCAGTACTTC.

The CDR3 DNA reads TGTGCCAGCTACGGTGACTATGGCTACACCTTC. Translated, it gives CASYGDYGYTF. V gene TRBV2 combines with J gene TRBJ1-2; D uncertain. Trimming stripped 8 bases from V and 3 bases from J, with 7 bases between. The germline CDR1 and CDR2 sequences are SNHLY and FYNNEI. The CDR3 covers 11 residues.

A single count supports this clone. This chain uses TRBV2 with TRBJ1-5; 10 bases fit TRBD1. Germline assignment: CDR1 SNHLY and CDR2 FYNNEI. The CDR3 length is 14 residues. Germline trimming cut 7 bases from V and 5 bases from J; bases unmatched to any gene: 5. The CDR3 loop reads CASTGTGEDQPQHF. The CDR3 nucleotides read TGTGCCAGCACCGGGACAGGGGAAGATCAGCCCCAGCATTTT.

The V and J genes are TRBV5-1 and TRBJ2-2, with 14 bases identical to TRBD2. The CDR3 is 17 residues long. V was clipped by 4 bases and J by 3 bases; unmatched bases: 5. Germline values: CDR1 SGHRS, CDR2 YFSETQ. The CDR3 DNA sequence: TGCGCCAGCAGCAGTGGACTAGCGGGAGGATACACCGGGGAGCTGTTTTTT. Translated, it gives CASSSGLAGGYTGELFF.

V gene TRBV5-5 combines with J gene TRBJ1-2; no clear D gene. CDR1 and CDR2 from the germline V gene are SGHKS and YYEKEE (reference sequence). V dropped 0 bases and J dropped 2 bases, with 2 bases sitting between them. The CDR3 has 12 residues. The CDR3: CASSLVNYGYTF. In DNA form, the CDR3 reads TGTGCCAGCAGCTTGGTAAACTATGGCTACACCTTC. Complete variable domain (other parts from reference TRBV5-5 and TRBJ1-2): DAGVTQSPTHLIKTRGQQVTLRCSPISGHKSVSWYQQVLGQGPQFIFQYYEKEERGRGNFPDRFSARQFPNYSSELNVNALLLGDSALYLCASSLVNYGYTFGSGTRLTVV.

The chain links TRBV2 to TRBJ2-1; D perhaps matches TRBD1 (6 bases). Trimming pared 5 bases from V and 2 bases from J, leaving 10 bases between. The CDR3 runs 14 residues. Germline loops: CDR1 SNHLY, CDR2 FYNNEI. CDR3 sequence (DNA): TGTGCCAGCAGTATACAGGGCCCCTACAATGAGCAGTTCTTC. Protein: CASSIQGPYNEQFF. The complete variable domain, with remaining parts taken from reference TRBV2 and TRBJ2-1, reads EPEVTQTPSHQVTQMGQEVILRCVPISNHLYFYWYRQILGQKVEFLVSFYNNEISEKSEIFDDQFSVERPDGSNFTLKIRSTKLEDSAMYFCASSIQGPYNEQFFGPGTRLTVL.

The genes are TRBV6-1 and TRBJ2-1, with a tentative D call TRBD2 (6 bases). The V gene lost 5 bases and the J gene lost 3 bases, with 11 bases spanning the gap. CDR1 MNHNS and CDR2 SASEGT come from the germline V gene. The CDR3 contains 14 residues. DNA for the CDR3: TGTGCCAGCAGTCCGGAGGGGTTCTACAATGAGCAGTTCTTC. This translates into CASSPEGFYNEQFF.

This chain uses TRBV27 with TRBJ2-3, with 7 bases aligning to TRBD2. The germline V gene encodes CDR1 MNHEY and CDR2 SMNVEV (reference sequence). The ends lost 3 bases at V and 1 base at J; junction bases unmatched: 7. This CDR3 comprises 16 residues. CDR3 bases: TGTGCCAGCAGTTTGGCCAGGGCGGGGGGCACAGATACGCAGTATTTT. Translated: CASSLARAGGTDTQYF.

The chain has TRBV21-1 and TRBJ2-7; the DNA was not compared with TRBD2, the D call given in the table. TRBV21-1 has pseudogene status. This CDR3 has 18 residues. This CDR3 is CASSKEKVGREGIHEQYF. The CDR3 DNA reads as TGTGCCAGCAGCAAAGAGAAGGTGGGGCGGGAGGGTATCCACGAGCAGTACTTC.

This clone was observed a single time. V gene TRBV7-9 combines with J gene TRBJ2-1, with D possibly TRBD2 on 5 matching bases. The CDR3 consists of 16 residues. V lost 0 bases to trimming and J lost 5 bases, with 14 bases between them. Germline V gene sequence: CDR1 SEHNR, CDR2 FQNEAQ (reference sequence). The CDR3 DNA is TGTGCCAGCAGCTTAGCGCCCATGCTAGCCAACAATGAGCAGTTCTTC. This sequence encodes CASSLAPMLANNEQFF.

This clone has just a few counts. This chain joins TRBV10-3 and TRBJ1-1; no reliable D call. V dropped 10 bases and J dropped 5 bases, with 17 bases sitting between them. Germline CDR1 is ENHRY and CDR2 is SYGVKD. CDR3 length: 13 residues. CDR3 nucleotides: TGTGCCACCCAAGTTAGAGAGGAGACTGAAGCTTTCTTT. Its protein is CATQVREETEAFF.

The J gene is TRBJ2-2, the V gene TRBV9; the match to TRBD1 covers 11 bases. This CDR3 comprises 15 residues. V dropped 0 bases and J dropped 6; count of bases not matched to a gene: 1. Germline-derived CDR1 and CDR2 are SGDLS and YYNGEE. The CDR3 nucleotides are TGTGCCAGCAGCGTAGGGGACAGGGGGTCCGGGGAGCTGTTTTTT. Protein: CASSVGDRGSGELFF.

The chain links TRBV10-2 to TRBJ2-7, with 8 positions matching TRBD1. The germline CDR1 and CDR2 sequences are WSHSY and SAAADI. Germline trimming cut 6 bases from V and 6 bases from J; bases unmatched to any gene: 19. The CDR3 runs 17 residues. The CDR3 DNA is TGCGCCAGCAGCCGGGACAGGCCTGATTCTAGTCCCGCCGAGCAGTACTTC. This gives the protein CASSRDRPDSSPAEQYF.

In its sample, this clone was seen once. The V and J genes are TRBV15 and TRBJ2-1, with D maybe TRBD2 (6 bases). This CDR3 is 15 amino acids long. Trimming cost V 1 base and J 8 bases, with 15 bases left between them. Germline V gene sequence: CDR1 LNHNV, CDR2 YYDKDF (reference sequence). The DNA for the CDR3 is TGTGCCACCAGCAGAGGTCGACTGGAGGGCGATGAGCAGTTCTTC. Its protein is CATSRGRLEGDEQFF.

This clone was recorded only once. This chain connects TRBV30 to TRBJ2-7; D gene ambiguous. Per the germline V gene, CDR1 is GTSNPN and CDR2 is SVGIG (reference sequence). The V end was cut by 0 bases, the J end by 0 bases, with 3 bases between. This CDR3 is 12 amino acids long. The CDR3 loop reads CAWSVSSYEQYF. The CDR3 DNA is TGTGCCTGGAGTGTCAGCTCCTACGAGCAGTACTTC.

The genes are TRBV15 and TRBJ1-3; TRBD1 matches 10 bases. Trimming cost V 1 base and J 6 bases; bases outside gene matches: 9. Germline loops: CDR1 LNHNV, CDR2 YYDKDF (reference sequence). The CDR3 is made up of 17 amino acids. CDR3 nucleotide sequence: TGTGCCACCAGCAGAGGGTTAGGGACAGGGGTGCTAAACACCATATATTTT. Encoded protein: CATSRGLGTGVLNTIYF.

J is TRBJ1-1 and V is TRBV6-5, with 7 bases that match TRBD1. The CDR3 contains 16 residues. Germline CDR1 is MNHEY and CDR2 is SVGAGI. Losses at the gene ends were 4 bases for V and 4 bases for J; bases not matched to a gene: 12. The CDR3, as DNA: TGTGCCAGCAGTTCCCTCCGACAGGGTAAAGGCACTGAAGCTTTCTTT. This encodes CASSSLRQGKGTEAFF.

The chain joins TRBV7-9 to TRBJ1-4; TRBD1 matches at 7 bases. J gave up 8 bases and V 3 bases, and 6 bases lay outside the gene matches. The germline V gene has CDR1 SEHNR and CDR2 FQNEAQ (reference sequence). This CDR3 region has 14 residues. The CDR3 DNA reads TGTGCCAGCAGCTTGGGGGACAGCGACGAAAAACTGTTTTTT. Translation: CASSLGDSDEKLFF. Complete variable domain (other parts from reference TRBV7-9 and TRBJ1-4): DTGVSQNPRHKITKRGQNVTFRCDPISEHNRLYWYRQTLGQGPEFLTYFQNEAQLEKSRLLSDRFSAERPKGSFSTLEIQRTEQGDSAMYLCASSLGDSDEKLFFGSGTQLSVL.

This chain uses TRBV30 with TRBJ1-5, with 9 bases aligning to TRBD1. V lost 0 bases and J lost 3; bases outside the gene matches: 9. The CDR3 is made up of 17 amino acids. Germline V gene sequence: CDR1 GTSNPN, CDR2 SVGIG (reference sequence). CDR3 sequence (DNA): TGTGCCTGGAGTGTACGAATGGGGACAGGGTCCAATCAGCCCCAGCATTTT. Translation gives CAWSVRMGTGSNQPQHF.

The J gene is TRBJ2-7, the V gene TRBV5-6; 9 nucleotides match TRBD1. The J segment lost 5 bases and the V segment lost 2 bases, leaving 5 bases of the junction unmatched. The CDR3 extends over 14 amino acids. The germline CDR1 and CDR2 sequences are SGHDT and YYEEEE. The CDR3 protein is CASSFPGTGNEQYF. CDR3 nucleotides: TGTGCCAGCAGCTTCCCCGGGACAGGGAACGAGCAGTACTTC.

This sequence joins TRBV5-4 and TRBJ2-1, with 7 bases identical to TRBD2. There are 16 residues in the CDR3. The ends lost 4 bases at V and 0 bases at J; junction bases unmatched: 7. Per germline, CDR1 SGHNT and CDR2 YYREEE (reference sequence). The CDR3 sequence: CASSTSSGSSYNEQFF. CDR3 DNA sequence: TGTGCCAGCAGCACCTCTAGCGGAAGCTCCTACAATGAGCAGTTCTTC.

This clone was counted only a few times. The chain uses TRBV9 and TRBJ1-1, with D hard to call. Germline-derived CDR1 and CDR2 are SGDLS and YYNGEE. There are 13 residues in the CDR3. Trimming removed 3 bases at V and 6 bases at J, with 12 bases between. The CDR3 DNA is TGTGCCAGCAGCGGTAGCGGGATCGCTGAAGCTTTCTTT. Amino acids: CASSGSGIAEAFF.